These T cell receptor beta chains were read from a single sample in a study of identical twins. One entry per CDR3 protein, called by TCRdb with MiXCR from the 5' RACE reads. There are roughly 470,000 distinct CDR3 sequences in the sample; about 13% occur only once, and approximately 0.98% lies in the top ten. The same data also contributed to another study, on yellow fever vaccine responses in identical twins.

Sequences were obtained from CD4+ T cells sorted from blood. The receptor set was obtained from a woman under 30 in good health. CDR3s include the opening cysteine and the closing phenylalanine or tryptophan. The D gene is left open where the match is weak. Clone size is given for some rows only: seen once, a few or many times, or a class if the clone is expanded.

d_call j_call clone_size v_call cdr3_aa cdr3_nt
. TRBJ2-5 . TRBV3-1 CASSPRRRGKGPQETQYF TGTGCCAGCAGCCCACGCCGACGGGGGAAGGGCCCCCAAGAGACCCAGTACTTC
TRBD2 TRBJ2-7 . TRBV19 CASSISSGQGYEQYF TGTGCCAGTAGTATCTCTAGCGGGCAAGGGTACGAGCAGTACTTC
. TRBJ2-4 few TRBV12-3/TRBV12-4 CASSFGQLLAKNIQYF TGTGCCAGCAGTTTCGGTCAGCTCCTAGCCAAAAACATTCAGTACTTC
. TRBJ2-5 . TRBV29-1 CSVAAGAETQYF TGCAGCGTTGCGGCGGGGGCGGAGACCCAGTACTTC
. TRBJ2-1 few TRBV28 CASSLGGPKEQFF TGTGCCAGCAGTTTGGGGGGCCCAAAAGAGCAGTTCTTC
. TRBJ2-5 few TRBV3-1 CASSQDSWNSRRGETQYF TGTGCCAGCAGCCAAGATTCGTGGAACAGCCGTCGGGGCGAGACCCAGTACTTC
. TRBJ2-2 few TRBV28 CASSLRPGELFF TGTGCCAGCAGTTTGAGGCCCGGGGAGCTGTTTTTT
. TRBJ2-3 few TRBV29-1 CSPKSPGDTQYF TGCAGCCCTAAGAGTCCGGGAGATACGCAGTATTTT
TRBD2 TRBJ2-5 many TRBV29-1 CSVEDRLAGEVEETQYF TGCAGCGTTGAAGATCGACTAGCGGGAGAGGTTGAGGAGACCCAGTACTTC
TRBD2 TRBJ2-3 . TRBV30 CAWSMASGRFKVSTDTQYF TGTGCCTGGAGTATGGCTAGCGGGAGATTCAAAGTTAGCACAGATACGCAGTATTTT
. TRBJ2-1 many TRBV12-3/TRBV12-4 CASRDPAMDEQFF TGTGCCAGCAGGGACCCGGCCATGGATGAGCAGTTCTTC
TRBD2 TRBJ2-3 . TRBV20-1 CSASLAGGPGTDTQYF TGCAGTGCTAGTCTAGCGGGAGGGCCCGGCACAGATACGCAGTATTTT
. TRBJ2-7 few TRBV16 CASSQQTSPYEQYF TGTGCCAGCAGCCAACAGACTAGTCCCTACGAGCAGTACTTC
TRBD2 TRBJ2-2 . TRBV20-1 CSALRLAGGLNTGELFF TGCAGTGCTCTACGACTAGCGGGGGGGCTTAACACCGGGGAGCTGTTTTTT
TRBD1 TRBJ2-3 few TRBV2 CASGDRPYTQYF TGTGCCAGCGGGGACAGGCCATATACGCAGTATTTT
. TRBJ2-2 . TRBV28 CASRYRNTGELFF TGTGCCAGCAGGTACAGGAACACCGGGGAGCTGTTTTTT
TRBD2 TRBJ2-1 few TRBV6-2/TRBV6-3 CASREVGRGEQFF TGTGCCAGCAGAGAGGTAGGGAGGGGTGAGCAGTTCTTC
TRBD2 TRBJ2-1 few TRBV24-1 CATSDPRGGGWYNEQFF TGTGCCACCAGTGATCCCCGTGGCGGGGGTTGGTACAATGAGCAGTTCTTC
TRBD1 TRBJ1-2 few TRBV5-1 CASSEQGGGAPNGYTF TGCGCCAGCAGCGAGCAGGGGGGGGGCGCCCCGAATGGCTACACCTTC
. TRBJ2-1 . TRBV29-1 CSVDRAGPMSEQFF TGCAGCGTTGATAGGGCTGGTCCGATGAGCGAGCAGTTCTTC
TRBD2 TRBJ2-5 . TRBV7-2 CASSPRLAGGAWTQYF TGTGCCAGCAGCCCTCGACTAGCGGGGGGAGCATGGACCCAGTACTTC
TRBD1 TRBJ1-2 . TRBV12-3/TRBV12-4 CASSGTGHYGYTF TGTGCCAGCAGTGGGACAGGGCACTATGGCTACACCTTC
TRBD1 TRBJ1-5 few TRBV15 CATTAGQLNQPQHF TGTGCCACCACGGCGGGACAGCTCAATCAGCCCCAGCATTTT
. TRBJ2-7 many TRBV20-1 CSAAKGINEQYF TGCAGTGCCGCGAAGGGGATCAACGAGCAGTACTTC
TRBD2 TRBJ2-1 . TRBV5-5 CASSSGLAGGYLGDEQFF TGTGCCAGCAGCTCGGGACTAGCGGGGGGCTACCTGGGGGATGAGCAGTTCTTC
TRBD2 TRBJ2-7 few TRBV6-2/TRBV6-3 CASKRTSGGQSSYEQYF TGTGCCAGCAAGAGGACTAGCGGGGGGCAAAGCTCCTACGAGCAGTACTTC
. TRBJ2-1 many TRBV5-1 CASSSPGLPYNEQFF TGCGCCAGCAGCTCCCCCGGACTTCCCTACAATGAGCAGTTCTTC
. TRBJ2-2 . TRBV20-1 CSGRGGLYTGELFF TGCAGTGGCAGGGGGGGACTCTACACCGGGGAGCTGTTTTTT
TRBD2 TRBJ2-5 . TRBV6-1 CASSELSGSLNGETQYF TGTGCCAGCAGTGAACTCAGCGGGAGTCTGAATGGAGAGACCCAGTACTTC
TRBD1 TRBJ1-5 few TRBV20-1 CSARGSAGGHSNQPQHF TGCAGTGCTAGAGGCTCGGCAGGGGGCCATAGCAATCAGCCCCAGCATTTT
TRBD1 TRBJ2-6 . TRBV28 CASSFYRGLDGANVLTF TGTGCCAGCAGTTTTTACAGGGGGCTGGATGGGGCCAACGTCCTGACTTTC
. TRBJ2-1 many TRBV7-3 CASSPRGDNEQFF TGTGCCAGCAGCCCCCGAGGGGACAATGAGCAGTTCTTC
TRBD1 TRBJ1-4 few TRBV3-1 CASSQAGQGGKLFF TGTGCCAGCAGCCAAGCGGGACAGGGGGGAAAACTGTTTTTT
. TRBJ2-1 few TRBV28 CASSFELLRSSYNEQFF TGTGCCAGCAGTTTCGAATTGCTGCGGAGCTCCTACAATGAGCAGTTCTTC
. TRBJ1-1 . TRBV12-3/TRBV12-4 CASTYRTEAFF TGTGCCAGCACCTACCGCACTGAAGCTTTCTTT
. TRBJ2-4 few TRBV19 CASSTLRIGGIQYF TGTGCCAGTAGTACCCTCCGGATCGGGGGCATTCAGTACTTC
. TRBJ2-7 few TRBV5-1 CASYRVSYEQYF TGCGCCAGCTATCGAGTATCCTACGAGCAGTACTTC
TRBD2 TRBJ2-5 . TRBV3-1 CASSQPTSGEETQYF TGTGCCAGCAGCCAACCGACTAGCGGGGAAGAGACCCAGTACTTC
TRBD1 TRBJ2-7 few TRBV4-3 CASSTHRDSYEQYF TGCGCCAGCAGCACACACCGGGACAGTTACGAGCAGTACTTC
. TRBJ1-2 . TRBV7-3 CASSLDTTIYGYTF TGTGCCAGCAGCTTGGACACCACTATCTATGGCTACACCTTC
. TRBJ2-3 few TRBV18 CASSPIPGADTQYF TGTGCCAGCTCACCGATTCCAGGGGCGGATACGCAGTATTTT
TRBD1 TRBJ2-7 many TRBV5-1 CASSLRVMPGQLHF TGCGCCAGCAGCTTGCGTGTTATGCCGGGACAGCTCCACTTC
TRBD1 TRBJ2-7 . TRBV28 CASSSPDRDEQYF TGTGCCAGCAGTTCCCCGGACAGGGACGAGCAGTACTTC
TRBD2 TRBJ2-7 . TRBV10-1 CASSDLSSGDDEQYF TGCGCCAGCAGTGATTTGTCTAGCGGGGACGACGAGCAGTACTTC
. TRBJ1-1 few TRBV12-3/TRBV12-4 CASSYRADTEAFF TGTGCCAGCAGTTACAGGGCTGACACTGAAGCTTTCTTT
TRBD2 TRBJ2-7 many TRBV7-9 CASSWTSGTYEQYF TGTGCCAGCAGCTGGACTAGCGGGACCTACGAGCAGTACTTC
. TRBJ2-2 . TRBV5-1 CASSFLALNTGELFF TGCGCCAGCAGCTTCTTAGCGCTTAACACCGGGGAGCTGTTTTTT
. TRBJ2-1 few TRBV11-1 CASSFGFSYNEQFF TGTGCCAGCAGCTTTGGCTTCTCCTACAATGAGCAGTTCTTC
TRBD1 TRBJ2-3 . TRBV11-2 CASSSGQGALTDTQYF TGTGCCAGCAGCTCAGGACAGGGGGCTCTCACAGATACGCAGTATTTT
. TRBJ2-2 few TRBV7-7 CASSRDNTGELFF TGTGCTAGCAGCCGGGACAACACCGGGGAGCTGTTTTTT
. TRBJ2-4 many TRBV7-9 CASSSKNIQYF TGTGCCAGCAGCTCCAAAAACATTCAGTACTTC
TRBD1 TRBJ2-1 few TRBV11-2 CASSLERNDRVFRSEQFF TGTGCCAGCAGCTTAGAAAGGAATGACAGGGTATTCCGGAGTGAGCAGTTCTTC
TRBD1 TRBJ1-6 . TRBV7-9 CASSLGQVRSPLHF TGTGCCAGCAGCCTCGGACAGGTCCGTTCACCCCTCCACTTT